Presented here are 24 T cell receptor beta chains from one specimen sequenced in a study of blood T cell repertoires in COVID-19. The protocol was immunoSEQ multiplex PCR, while the TCRdb copy is restricted to in-frame clones and leaves out a portion. Among tens of thousands of clones listed, roughly 87% were seen once. Sequencing was performed on peripheral blood. The receptor set was obtained from a woman aged 45-60 years with active COVID-19.

This chain connects TRBV28 to TRBJ1-5, with a possible D match to TRBD1 (5 bases). V was pared by 3 bases and J by 6 bases, with 6 bases between. The CDR3 is 12 amino acids. The germline CDR1 and CDR2 sequences are MDHEN and SYDVKM. The CDR3 coding sequence is TGTGCCAGCAGTTTTGGGGCTCAGCCCCAGCATTTT. It translates to CASSFGAQPQHF.

The chain recombines TRBV2 with TRBJ1-2, with a weak D call TRBD1 (5 bases). Germline V lookup: CDR1 SNHLY, CDR2 FYNNEI. The germline V and J ends were trimmed by 2 bases and 8 bases, with 15 bases remaining between them. The CDR3 is 14 residues long. DNA for the CDR3: TGTGCCAGCAGTGAAAGGACAAGTCAAGAGGGCTACACCTTC. Its protein product is CASSERTSQEGYTF.

The V gene is TRBV5-1, the J gene TRBJ1-5; 7 bases are a match to TRBD1. CDR3 length equals 13 residues. With 7 bases clipped from V and 6 bases from J, the junction kept 7 bases outside the gene matches. The germline gives CDR1 SGHRS, CDR2 YFSETQ. CDR3: CASGQEMGQPQHF. The CDR3 nucleotides are TGCGCCAGCGGACAGGAGATGGGTCAGCCCCAGCATTTT. The whole variable domain, remainder taken from reference TRBV5-1 and TRBJ1-5, is KAGVTQTPRYLIKTRGQQVTLSCSPISGHRSVSWYQQTPGQGLQFLFEYFSETQRNKGNFPGRFSGRQFSNSRSEMNVSTLELGDSALYLCASGQEMGQPQHFGDGTRLSIL.

This clone was found a few times. The rearrangement uses TRBV24-1 and TRBJ2-7, with 14 bases identical to TRBD2. This CDR3 region has 17 residues. Germline V gene sequence: CDR1 KGHDR, CDR2 SFDVKD. V shed 6 bases, J shed 7 bases, and the junction held 13 bases outside the gene matches. CDR3 amino acids: CATSSGTSGSPDREQYF. CDR3 DNA sequence: TGTGCCACCAGTTCTGGGACTAGCGGGAGCCCCGACCGAGAGCAGTACTTC.

The chain employs TRBV5-1 and TRBJ2-5; 7 positions match TRBD2. Germline lookup yields CDR1 SGHRS and CDR2 YFSETQ. Trimming removed 3 bases from V and 5 bases from J; junction bases left unmatched: 10. CDR3 length: 15 residues. CDR3 sequence (DNA): TGCGCCAGCAGCTATTCCGGCGGGAGTGCGGAGACCCAGTACTTC. It translates to CASSYSGGSAETQYF.

The chain joins TRBV7-3 to TRBJ2-3, with D perhaps matching TRBD2 (5 bases). CDR3 length: 15 residues. Per the germline V gene, CDR1 is SGHTA and CDR2 is FQGTGA. V gave up 1 base and J gave up 1 base, with 9 bases separating them. CDR3 sequence (DNA): TGTGCCAGCAGCTTAAGCGGGTTGGGCACAGATACGCAGTATTTT. It specifies CASSLSGLGTDTQYF.

CDR3 nucleotides: TGTGCCAGCACATTCACCTGGCACGGAGGGGGCTCATCTGGGGCCAACGTCCTGACTTTC. Its translation: CASTFTWHGGGSSGANVLTF. The rearrangement links TRBV28 to TRBJ2-6; D possibly corresponds to TRBD1 (7 bases). V was trimmed by 7 bases and J by 1 base, leaving 26 bases between them. The CDR3 length is 20 residues. The germline V gene has CDR1 MDHEN and CDR2 SYDVKM.

This clone occurred once. J is TRBJ2-7 and V is TRBV6-6, with 9 bases that match TRBD2. CDR3 length: 15 amino acids. Germline V CDR1 and CDR2: MNHNY, SVGAGI (reference sequence). V dropped 0 bases and J dropped 1; count of bases not matched to a gene: 1. The CDR3 loop is CASSYSLAGSYEQYF. CDR3 DNA: TGTGCCAGCAGTTACTCGCTAGCGGGGTCCTACGAGCAGTACTTC.

In the case of this clone: The sample holds other DNA sequences that translate to the same CDR3. This chain connects TRBV5-1 to TRBJ2-2; D remains unclear. Trimming removed 0 bases at V and 5 bases at J, with 5 bases between. The CDR3 covers 13 residues. Germline assignment: CDR1 SGHRS and CDR2 YFSETQ. The CDR3: CASSLDSTGELFF. The CDR3 DNA reads as TGCGCCAGCAGCTTGGATTCGACCGGGGAGCTGTTTTTT.

This clone was found a few times. This chain links TRBV30 with TRBJ2-7; 9 bases align to TRBD2. The trim removed 5 bases at V and 0 bases at J, leaving 11 bases unmatched. The CDR3 runs 16 residues. The germline gives CDR1 GTSNPN, CDR2 SVGIG (reference sequence). CDR3 coding DNA: TGTGCCTGGGGGGGGGTAGCGGGAGCCCCCTCCTACGAGCAGTACTTC. This translates into CAWGGVAGAPSYEQYF.

The J gene is TRBJ2-1, the V gene TRBV11-2; TRBD2 might be the D (5 bases). The germline V gene encodes CDR1 SGHAT and CDR2 FQNNGV. This CDR3 spans 13 amino acids. V gave up 0 bases and J gave up 6 bases, with 6 bases separating them. CDR3 sequence reads: CASSLDGSNEQFF. DNA for the CDR3: TGTGCCAGCAGCTTAGATGGGAGCAATGAGCAGTTCTTC.

V and J are TRBV10-3 and TRBJ1-2; D is possibly TRBD1 (5 bases). The CDR3 is 15 amino acids. V lost 4 bases and J lost 0, with 12 bases in between. Germline loops: CDR1 ENHRY, CDR2 SYGVKD. The CDR3: CAISGGPEANYGYTF. CDR3 nucleotide sequence: TGTGCCATCAGTGGGGGCCCGGAAGCTAACTATGGCTACACCTTC.

The genes are TRBV6-5 and TRBJ2-7; D is perhaps TRBD1 (8 bases). This CDR3 has 13 residues. V gave up 6 bases and J gave up 12 bases, with 21 bases separating them. Germline values: CDR1 MNHEY, CDR2 SVGAGI. The CDR3 DNA follows: TGTGCCAGCAGCCATACAGGGGGGGACACACCGTACTTC. Its protein product is CASSHTGGDTPYF.

The CDR3 protein is CAYGTGGYEQFF. The CDR3, as DNA: TGTGCCTACGGGACAGGAGGGTATGAGCAGTTCTTC. The genes are TRBV28 and TRBJ2-1; 8 nucleotides align to TRBD1. Per germline, CDR1 MDHEN and CDR2 SYDVKM. Trimming cost V 11 bases and J 8 bases; bases outside gene matches: 8. The CDR3 has 12 amino acids. The whole variable domain, remainder taken from reference TRBV28 and TRBJ2-1, is DVKVTQSSRYLVKRTGEKVFLECVQDMDHENMFWYRQDPGLGLRLIYFSYDVKMKEKGDIPEGYSVSREKKERFSLILESASTNQTSMYLCAYGTGGYEQFFGPGTRLTVL.

The V and J genes are TRBV5-1 and TRBJ2-7; D gene unclear. The CDR3 consists of 13 residues. The V end lost 4 bases, the J end lost 0 bases, and 8 bases lay between the germline ends. Germline CDR1 SGHRS, CDR2 YFSETQ. Here the CDR3 reads CASSPNSSYEQYF. CDR3 DNA: TGCGCCAGCAGCCCTAATAGCTCCTACGAGCAGTACTTC.

The V gene is TRBV28, the J gene TRBJ1-5; TRBD1 might be the D (5 bases). Trimming cost V 6 bases and J 0 bases, with 12 bases left between them. Germline lookup yields CDR1 MDHEN and CDR2 SYDVKM. This CDR3 comprises 15 residues. For the CDR3, the DNA is TGTGCCAGCAGACCCCAGGGATATAGCAATCAGCCCCAGCATTTT. Its translation: CASRPQGYSNQPQHF.

The chain links TRBV7-9 to TRBJ1-1; 8 bases map to TRBD1. The CDR3 contains 15 residues. Trimming removed 5 bases from V and 2 bases from J; junction bases left unmatched: 7. Germline loops: CDR1 SEHNR, CDR2 FQNEAQ (reference sequence). The CDR3 is CASSPRQGRNTEAFF. DNA for the CDR3: TGTGCCAGCAGCCCTAGACAGGGGCGCAACACTGAAGCTTTCTTT.

The chain links TRBV5-1 to TRBJ2-3; 7 nucleotides match TRBD2. The germline V gene has CDR1 SGHRS and CDR2 YFSETQ. The CDR3 is 15 residues long. J lost 2 bases, V lost 0 bases, and 3 bases had no gene match. The CDR3 reads CASSLAGRITDTQYF. In DNA form, the CDR3 reads TGCGCCAGCAGCTTGGCCGGGAGGATCACAGATACGCAGTATTTT.

The V gene is TRBV5-6, the J gene TRBJ1-1, with 9 bases aligning to TRBD1. V dropped 5 bases and J dropped 4; count of bases not matched to a gene: 6. CDR3 length: 14 residues. In germline, CDR1 is SGHDT, CDR2 YYEEEE. The CDR3 region has the DNA TGTGCCAGCAGGTCCGGGACAGGGTCCACTGAAGCTTTCTTT. It translates to CASRSGTGSTEAFF.

The chain links TRBV7-3 to TRBJ2-1, with TRBD2 identical over 9 bases. The J segment lost 7 bases and the V segment lost 4 bases, leaving 8 bases of the junction unmatched. The CDR3 is 15 amino acids. Germline V CDR1 and CDR2: SGHTA, FQGTGA. The CDR3 bases are TGTGCCAGCAGCTCCCTCGGCGGGAGGGAGAATGAGCAGTTCTTC. Residues: CASSSLGGRENEQFF.

This clone was seen once. The chain recombines TRBV19 with TRBJ2-4, with D possibly being TRBD1 (6 bases). V lost 7 bases and J lost 1, with 14 bases in between. CDR3 size: 15 residues. Per germline, CDR1 LNHDA and CDR2 SQIVND (reference sequence). The CDR3 loop reads CASTVTGSAKNIQYF. Written as DNA, the CDR3 is TGTGCCAGTACCGTAACAGGGTCGGCCAAAAACATTCAGTACTTC.

For the CDR3, the DNA is TGTGCCAGCAGTCCCCCCCTCTCTAGCGGGAGGTACTACAATGAGCAGTTCTTC. It codes for CASSPPLSSGRYYNEQFF. The chain combines TRBV28 with TRBJ2-1; 11 bases are a match to TRBD2. V trimming: 5 bases; J trimming: 3 bases; junction bases outside the gene matches: 12. Germline CDR1 reads MDHEN; CDR2 reads SYDVKM. The CDR3 loop spans 18 amino acids.

CDR3: CASSRVAGTSGSYEQYF. DNA of the CDR3: TGCGCCAGCAGCCGGGTCGCCGGGACTAGCGGGAGTTACGAGCAGTACTTC. V gene TRBV5-1 combines with J gene TRBJ2-7; 14 nucleotides align to TRBD2. V gave up 4 bases and J gave up 4 bases; unmatched junction bases: 10. The CDR3 consists of 17 residues. Germline values: CDR1 SGHRS, CDR2 YFSETQ.

The chain couples TRBV5-1 to TRBJ2-7; 12 positions agree with TRBD1. V trimming: 3 bases; J trimming: 6 bases; junction bases outside the gene matches: 7. The CDR3 extends over 15 amino acids. In germline, CDR1 is SGHRS, CDR2 YFSETQ. CDR3 amino acids: CASSWGDRGHGEQYF. The CDR3 nucleotides are TGCGCCAGCAGCTGGGGGGACAGGGGGCACGGCGAGCAGTACTTC.